This paragraph reports one T cell receptor (beta chain). This clone was detected only once. The clone's antigen remains unknown. No much larger clone exists at a distance of one base, and base qualities are not known. A distance of 12 bases separates the germline ends of V and J, which lose 5 bases and 5 bases respectively. Measured from the cysteine to the phenylalanine, the CDR3 is 13 residues long. Solely the CDR3 DNA is kept, with 39 bases framed from the first base. In the germline V gene, CDR1 corresponds to SGHTA and CDR2 to FQGTGA. This record belongs to a study of blood T cell repertoires in COVID-19 (dated by TCRdb to about 2020). Background for the entire study: The collaborator samples originated in the United States, Italy and Spain and spanned the acute and convalescent phases of COVID-19. Subjects who had been exposed to COVID-19, were actively infected with it, or had recovered from it provided the deeply sampled blood TCRbeta repertoires that made up the dataset. Where HLA class I and class II types were available, the types were taken from metadata supplied by the sample provider, not from assay-based typing. A freely available public database, intended as a resource for researchers studying the immune response to SARS-CoV-2, is where the repertoires were released. Sample metadata almost always included a de-identified subject ID, COVID-19 status, age in years and sex. The material from the prospective study consisted of cDNA or gDNA derived from T cells, B-cell-depleted T cells, or PBMCs. Samples were obtained from the ongoing ImmuneRACE study (first 160 participants) and from over 1,000 subjects provided by 6 global collaborators.

General conclusions and limits of the study: Clinical and demographic metadata were provided uncurated, with the amount varying by source and participant.

In the prospective study, participants were about 18 to 90 years old, resided in fewer than 25 geographic areas of the United States, and were enrolled through a virtual design. Cohort assignment in the prospective study relied on participant-reported clinical history from a screening survey and a study questionnaire. In the prospective study, whole blood, serum and a nasopharyngeal or oropharyngeal swab were collected from each participant by mobile phlebotomists. Over a 2-month period, participants in the prospective study had the option of providing additional blood draws and questionnaires. Prospective study blood samples were shipped either frozen or at room temperature before DNA extraction. TCRbeta CDR3 regions were amplified from genomic DNA by means of the immunoSEQ Assay, a bias-controlled multiplex PCR. In the original analysis: The number of nucleated cells in each sample was estimated from the amplification of reference gene primers within the assay. Sequence reads were collapsed and filtered to measure the absolute abundance of every unique TCRbeta CDR3 rearrangement. For each sample, productive Simpson clonality was calculated as the square root of Simpson's diversity index over productive rearrangements. Sourced from immuneACCESS, this table was stored by TCRdb with only in-frame sequences that have V and J called. A share of the clones is absent; for the studies checked, an unresolved V gene accounts for under half, and the remainder has no known explanation. V, J and clone size are taken as reported in that table, and D and trimming were inferred from the DNA itself. Across this sample there are over 200,000 clones, with about 91% seen only once. In total, the top ten clones hold 1.2% of the sample.

The clonotype was recovered from a human donor in a cohort exposed to, infected with or recovered from COVID-19 (not recorded which). The donor label of this sample is uncertain. The specimen sequenced was PBMCs or T cells enriched from blood (not recorded which). The rearranged chain carries TRBV7-3 and TRBJ2-5; a tentative D call is TRBD1 (5 bases match). The nucleotide sequence reads as follows: TGTGCCAGCAGCCCGACCCACAGGGAGACCCAGTACTTC. Its coded protein is CASSPTHRETQYF.